The next 6 T cell receptor delta chains were all read from a single sample in a study of gamma-delta chains in newborns, infants, children. TCRdb reanalysed the reads via CATT. The sample carries approximately 4,000 delta-chain clones, approximately 2% recorded once. Sequencing was performed on blood. The receptors originated from a child who was a newborn, infant or young child, either healthy, febrile or measles-vaccinated (not recorded which).

This clone was seen a handful of times. This may be a read error: a much more frequent sequence differs by one nucleotide. V and J are TRDV2 and TRDJ1; 9 bases align to TRDD3. V dropped 3 bases and J dropped 0; count of bases not matched to a gene: 16. Per germline, CDR1 GEAIGNYY and CDR2 EKD. This CDR3 contains 19 residues. The CDR3 protein is CACDSVGLWGIEYTDKLIF. DNA for the CDR3: TGTGCCTGTGACTCCGTCGGACTGTGGGGGATAGAGTACACCGATAAACTCATCTTT.

With regard to this clone: The identical CDR3 is also encoded by other nucleotide sequences in the sample. The chain has TRDV1 and TRDJ1, with 8 bases matching TRDD3. The V and J ends lost 0 bases and 2 bases, in that order; junction bases with no gene match: 11. In germline, CDR1 is TSWWSYY, CDR2 QGS. The CDR3 has 18 amino acids. The CDR3 sequence: CALGELLPQYWGTDKLIF. The CDR3 nucleotides are TGTGCTCTTGGGGAACTCCTCCCTCAGTACTGGGGGACCGATAAACTCATCTTT.

The chain is built from TRDV2 and TRDJ3, with TRDD3 matching 11 bases. Unmatched junction bases numbered 3, after V lost 3 bases and J lost 0 bases. CDR1 GEAIGNYY and CDR2 EKD come from the germline V gene. The CDR3 is 18 residues long. The DNA for the CDR3 is TGTGCCTGTGACCAACTGGGGGATAGCTCCTGGGACACCCGACAGATGTTTTTC. Its protein product is CACDQLGDSSWDTRQMFF.

A remark on this clone: One end of the junction varies from germline; a read error may be responsible. The chain couples TRDV2 to TRDJ3; 7 bases are shared with TRDD3. CDR3 length: 17 residues. The germline CDR1 and CDR2 sequences are GEAIGNYY and EKD. This chain's CDR3 is CACGTVGDPWDTRQMFF. The CDR3 DNA reads as TGTGCCTGTGGCACCGTGGGGGACCCCTGGGACACCCGACAGATGTTTTTC.

Concerning this clone: This may stem from a read error, because a much larger clone lies one nucleotide away. This chain links TRDV2 with TRDJ2; 13 bases map to TRDD3. V trimming: 6 bases; J trimming: 0 bases; junction bases outside the gene matches: 6. CDR1 and CDR2 from the germline V gene are GEAIGNYY and EKD. The CDR3 covers 17 residues. In DNA, the CDR3 is TGTGCCTGTTACGTACTGGGGGATACGGCTTTGACAGCACAACTCTTCTTT. Its translation: CACYVLGDTALTAQLFF.

This clone qualifies as large. The same CDR3 arises from other DNA sequences in this sample as well. The chain has TRAV29/DV5 and TRDJ2; 9 bases line up with TRDD3. The length of the CDR3 is 15 residues. The germline V gene has CDR1 NSMFDY and CDR2 ISSIKDK. The CDR3 DNA is TGTGCCTCCAACGACCCGGGGGATACTACAGCACAACTCTTCTTT. It encodes CASNDPGDTTAQLFF.